These T cell receptor beta chains were read from a single sample in a study of T cells in tumors and immune-related adverse events. Sequenced by immunoSEQ multiplex PCR; TCRdb stores in-frame clones only, minus some. The sample comprises about 22,000 clones, approximately 90% of which are singletons, and 1.3% to 1.5% rests with the top ten. The sample here was lymph node tissue, taken from a patient treated with anti-PD-1 therapy. The receptors were sampled from a female donor with metastatic renal cell carcinoma. Both conserved end residues are part of each CDR3. Each record gives: V gene, CDR3 length, clone size, J gene, D gene, CDR3 DNA, CDR3 protein. A D gene is named only where the DNA matches it firmly. Clone size is not always given. Where it is, it says once, few, many or a class for expanded clones.

v_gene: TRBV2; len: 12; abundance: few; j_gene: TRBJ2-1; d_gene: TRBD1; CDR3nt: TGTGCCAGCCGGGACAGGTGGAATGAGCAGTTCTTC; CDR3aa: CASRDRWNEQFF
v_gene: TRBV10-1; len: 13; abundance: NA; j_gene: TRBJ2-1; d_gene: NA; CDR3nt: TGCGCCAGCAGTGAGTCGCGGGGCCGGGAGCAGTTCTTC; CDR3aa: CASSESRGREQFF
v_gene: TRBV6-1; len: 14; abundance: NA; j_gene: TRBJ2-7; d_gene: TRBD1; CDR3nt: TGTGCCAGCAGTACCCGACAGGGGGCCTACGAGCAGTACTTC; CDR3aa: CASSTRQGAYEQYF
v_gene: TRBV2; len: 13; abundance: NA; j_gene: TRBJ1-5; d_gene: NA; CDR3nt: TGTGCCAGCAGTAGATGGGGCAATCAGCCCCAGCATTTT; CDR3aa: CASSRWGNQPQHF
v_gene: TRBV4-2; len: 17; abundance: NA; j_gene: TRBJ2-1; d_gene: NA; CDR3nt: TGTGCCAGCAGCCAAGAAGCAATGGGGAACAGGGCCAATGAGCAGTTCTTC; CDR3aa: CASSQEAMGNRANEQFF
v_gene: TRBV4-3; len: 17; abundance: NA; j_gene: TRBJ2-1; d_gene: TRBD1; CDR3nt: TGCGCCAGCAGCCAGGGGGACAGGGGGCGTCACTACAATGAGCAGTTCTTC; CDR3aa: CASSQGDRGRHYNEQFF
v_gene: TRBV18; len: 14; abundance: NA; j_gene: TRBJ2-7; d_gene: TRBD1; CDR3nt: TGTGCCAGCTCACCAAGGACAGGACCTTACGAGCAGTACTTC; CDR3aa: CASSPRTGPYEQYF
v_gene: TRBV11-2; len: 16; abundance: NA; j_gene: TRBJ2-7; d_gene: TRBD2; CDR3nt: TGTGCCAGCAGCTTACGAGGACTAGCGGGGTCCTACGAGCAGTACTTC; CDR3aa: CASSLRGLAGSYEQYF
v_gene: TRBV7-2; len: 13; abundance: NA; j_gene: TRBJ2-1; d_gene: NA; CDR3nt: TGTGCCAGCAGCTTTTCTTCGAGTGGGAAGAAGTTCTTC; CDR3aa: CASSFSSSGKKFF
v_gene: TRBV18; len: 14; abundance: few; j_gene: TRBJ2-5; d_gene: NA; CDR3nt: TGTGCCAGCTCACCGGTCGCCTGGCAAGAGACCCAGTACTTC; CDR3aa: CASSPVAWQETQYF
v_gene: TRBV18; len: 17; abundance: NA; j_gene: TRBJ2-3; d_gene: TRBD2; CDR3nt: TGTGCCAGCTCACCACCGGGACTAGCGGGGGGGTCAGATACGCAGTATTTT; CDR3aa: CASSPPGLAGGSDTQYF
v_gene: TRBV20-1; len: 11; abundance: NA; j_gene: TRBJ2-3; d_gene: NA; CDR3nt: TGCAGTGCTAGAGGCCACGATACGCAGTATTTT; CDR3aa: CSARGHDTQYF
v_gene: TRBV6-1; len: 16; abundance: NA; j_gene: TRBJ2-3; d_gene: NA; CDR3nt: TGTGCCAGCAGTGCGATACAGGGCTTAGTGGGAGATACGCAGTATTTT; CDR3aa: CASSAIQGLVGDTQYF
v_gene: TRBV12-5; len: 20; abundance: NA; j_gene: TRBJ2-1; d_gene: NA; CDR3nt: TGTGCTAGTGGTTTGGTATTCGTAGGTTTTGAGGGTAACTCCTACAATGAGCAGTTCTTC; CDR3aa: CASGLVFVGFEGNSYNEQFF
v_gene: TRBV9; len: 16; abundance: NA; j_gene: TRBJ2-1; d_gene: TRBD2; CDR3nt: TGTGCCAGCAGCGCCCGACTAGCGGGAGAGGGCAATGAGCAGTTCTTC; CDR3aa: CASSARLAGEGNEQFF
v_gene: TRBV7-7; len: 18; abundance: once; j_gene: TRBJ2-1; d_gene: NA; CDR3nt: TGTGCCAGCAGCTTAGCGCCGCTCAGGGTGGGTTCCTACAATGAGCAGTTCTTC; CDR3aa: CASSLAPLRVGSYNEQFF
v_gene: TRBV30; len: 14; abundance: NA; j_gene: TRBJ1-4; d_gene: NA; CDR3nt: TGTGCCTGGAGTGGGGACATCTCGGTTGAAAAACTGTTTTTT; CDR3aa: CAWSGDISVEKLFF
v_gene: TRBV6-5; len: 15; abundance: NA; j_gene: TRBJ1-4; d_gene: NA; CDR3nt: TGTGCCAGCAGTCCTCGGTACTTGGGGAATGAAAAACTGTTTTTT; CDR3aa: CASSPRYLGNEKLFF
v_gene: TRBV4-3; len: 16; abundance: NA; j_gene: TRBJ2-1; d_gene: TRBD2; CDR3nt: TGCGCCAGCAGCCAAGAATTTAGCGGGGCCCCCAATGAGCAGTTCTTC; CDR3aa: CASSQEFSGAPNEQFF
v_gene: TRBV30; len: 15; abundance: NA; j_gene: TRBJ2-1; d_gene: NA; CDR3nt: TGTGCCTGGAAAACTAGGCGGAGCTCCTACAATGAGCAGTTCTTC; CDR3aa: CAWKTRRSSYNEQFF
v_gene: TRBV1; len: 16; abundance: few; j_gene: TRBJ2-4; d_gene: NA; CDR3nt: TGCACCAGCAGCCAAATTAGCGGGACGGGCAAAAACATTCAGTACTTC; CDR3aa: CTSSQISGTGKNIQYF
v_gene: TRBV18; len: 13; abundance: NA; j_gene: TRBJ2-5; d_gene: NA; CDR3nt: TGTGCCAGCTCAAGTAGGGAATGGGAGACCCAGTACTTC; CDR3aa: CASSSREWETQYF
v_gene: TRBV13; len: 13; abundance: few; j_gene: TRBJ1-1; d_gene: NA; CDR3nt: TGTGCCAGCAGCGTAACAGTGAACACTGAAGCTTTCTTT; CDR3aa: CASSVTVNTEAFF
v_gene: TRBV5-4; len: 16; abundance: NA; j_gene: TRBJ2-5; d_gene: TRBD2; CDR3nt: TGTGCCAGCAGTTCACCTAGCGGGGGGATCCAAGAGACCCAGTACTTC; CDR3aa: CASSSPSGGIQETQYF
v_gene: TRBV6-6; len: 13; abundance: NA; j_gene: TRBJ1-1; d_gene: NA; CDR3nt: TGTGCCAGCAGACTAAACATGAACACTGAAGCTTTCTTT; CDR3aa: CASRLNMNTEAFF
v_gene: TRBV2; len: 15; abundance: NA; j_gene: TRBJ1-3; d_gene: NA; CDR3nt: TGTGCCAGCAGCCCTGGGGCGTTCCGTGGAAACACCATATATTTT; CDR3aa: CASSPGAFRGNTIYF
v_gene: TRBV12-5; len: 14; abundance: NA; j_gene: TRBJ1-6; d_gene: NA; CDR3nt: TGTGCTAGTGGTTTGGGCTCCTATAATTCACCCCTCCACTTT; CDR3aa: CASGLGSYNSPLHF
v_gene: TRBV10-3; len: 21; abundance: NA; j_gene: TRBJ2-1; d_gene: TRBD2; CDR3nt: TGTGCCATCAGTGAGTCAGTTAAGGGACTAGCGGGACACCCGGAGGGCAATGAGCAGTTCTTC; CDR3aa: CAISESVKGLAGHPEGNEQFF
v_gene: TRBV18; len: 15; abundance: NA; j_gene: TRBJ2-5; d_gene: TRBD1; CDR3nt: TGTGCCAGCTCCCAAGGACAGGGAAAACAAGAGACCCAGTACTTC; CDR3aa: CASSQGQGKQETQYF
v_gene: TRBV28; len: 12; abundance: NA; j_gene: TRBJ1-1; d_gene: NA; CDR3nt: TGTGCCAGCAGTTTGCTAGACACTGAAGCTTTCTTT; CDR3aa: CASSLLDTEAFF
v_gene: TRBV28; len: 14; abundance: NA; j_gene: TRBJ1-2; d_gene: NA; CDR3nt: TGTGCCAGCAGTTTGGAGGCAGGGTTCGGTGGCTACACCTTC; CDR3aa: CASSLEAGFGGYTF
v_gene: TRBV4-2; len: 13; abundance: NA; j_gene: TRBJ2-2; d_gene: NA; CDR3nt: TGTGCCAGCAGCCTGACAACCACCGGGGAGCTGTTTTTT; CDR3aa: CASSLTTTGELFF
v_gene: TRBV6-1; len: 14; abundance: NA; j_gene: TRBJ2-2; d_gene: TRBD2; CDR3nt: TGTGCCAGCAAATTAGCGGGTAACACCGGGGAGCTGTTTTTT; CDR3aa: CASKLAGNTGELFF
v_gene: TRBV7-2; len: 12; abundance: NA; j_gene: TRBJ2-1; d_gene: NA; CDR3nt: TGTGCCAGCGGGGGAAACGACCGGGTGCAGTTCTTC; CDR3aa: CASGGNDRVQFF
v_gene: TRBV5-1; len: 17; abundance: once; j_gene: TRBJ1-1; d_gene: NA; CDR3nt: TGCGCCAGCAGCTTGGGAGGGTTAGACAGCGGGAACACTGAAGCTTTCTTT; CDR3aa: CASSLGGLDSGNTEAFF
v_gene: TRBV7-2; len: 13; abundance: NA; j_gene: TRBJ2-5; d_gene: NA; CDR3nt: TGTGCCAGCAGCCGGGACCGTCAAGAGACCCAGTACTTC; CDR3aa: CASSRDRQETQYF
v_gene: TRBV25-1; len: 13; abundance: NA; j_gene: TRBJ2-5; d_gene: NA; CDR3nt: TGTGCCAGCAGTGATACGGTGCAAGAGACCCAGTACTTC; CDR3aa: CASSDTVQETQYF
v_gene: TRBV7-2; len: 14; abundance: once; j_gene: TRBJ2-1; d_gene: NA; CDR3nt: TGTGCCAGCAGCTTAATTCTTCTTTTCAATGAGCAGTTCTTC; CDR3aa: CASSLILLFNEQFF
v_gene: TRBV11-2; len: 14; abundance: NA; j_gene: TRBJ2-7; d_gene: TRBD1; CDR3nt: TGTGCCAGCAGCATTGGACAGGGGCTAGACGAGCAGTACTTC; CDR3aa: CASSIGQGLDEQYF
v_gene: TRBV7-9; len: 15; abundance: NA; j_gene: TRBJ2-3; d_gene: NA; CDR3nt: TGTGCCAGCAGCGGGGGAATAGACAACACAGATACGCAGTATTTT; CDR3aa: CASSGGIDNTDTQYF
v_gene: TRBV11-2; len: 15; abundance: NA; j_gene: TRBJ2-7; d_gene: TRBD1; CDR3nt: TGTGCCAGCAGCTTAGAACAGGGGGCGACCTACGAGCAGTACTTC; CDR3aa: CASSLEQGATYEQYF
v_gene: TRBV5-1; len: 14; abundance: NA; j_gene: TRBJ2-3; d_gene: NA; CDR3nt: TGCGCCAGCACCCAGACGAGGAGCACAGATACGCAGTATTTT; CDR3aa: CASTQTRSTDTQYF
v_gene: TRBV6-5; len: 14; abundance: NA; j_gene: TRBJ1-3; d_gene: NA; CDR3nt: TGTGCCAGCAGTCAAACAGGGTATGGAAACACCATATATTTT; CDR3aa: CASSQTGYGNTIYF
v_gene: TRBV18; len: 16; abundance: once; j_gene: TRBJ2-2; d_gene: TRBD1; CDR3nt: TGTGCCAGCTCACCAAGGCCAGGGGGCCGGACCGGGGAGCTGTTTTTT; CDR3aa: CASSPRPGGRTGELFF
v_gene: TRBV6-5; len: 14; abundance: NA; j_gene: TRBJ1-2; d_gene: NA; CDR3nt: TGTGCCAGCAGCCCAAGACAGGTGAACTATGGCTACACCTTC; CDR3aa: CASSPRQVNYGYTF
v_gene: TRBV7-2; len: 14; abundance: NA; j_gene: TRBJ1-1; d_gene: NA; CDR3nt: TGTGCCAGCACACGCCAAAGGGTGAACACTGAAGCTTTCTTT; CDR3aa: CASTRQRVNTEAFF